Below are 22 T cell receptor beta chains sequenced from a single sample in a study of T-cell memory formation after mild COVID-19. TCRdb processed the 5' RACE reads anew with MiXCR; each CDR3 protein has one entry. The repertoire holds about 260,000 distinct CDR3 sequences, with under 8.5% as singletons. Material for sequencing was PBMCs or a T cell subset sorted from them (not recorded which). These receptors were obtained from a man aged 18 to 29 who had mild COVID-19 (a few samples of this study predate the infection). Cell type and time point are not known.

This clonotype occurred many times. V and J are TRBV5-1 and TRBJ2-5; 12 nucleotides match TRBD2. V was clipped by 4 bases and J by 5 bases; unmatched bases: 6. The germline gives CDR1 SGHRS, CDR2 YFSETQ. The CDR3 length is 15 residues. The CDR3 nucleotides read TGCGCCAGCAGCCCCGGACTAGCGGGGCGGGAGACCCAGTACTTC. This encodes CASSPGLAGRETQYF.

V is TRBV12-3 or TRBV12-4 and J is TRBJ2-2; D is possibly TRBD1 or TRBD2 (5 bases each). V lost 1 base, J lost 0 bases, and 18 bases lay in between. The CDR3 is made up of 19 amino acids. The CDR3 reads CASSLVSRGVGANTGELFF. In DNA form, the CDR3 reads TGTGCCAGCAGTTTAGTATCTAGGGGAGTGGGCGCGAACACCGGGGAGCTGTTTTTT.

In its sample, this clonotype was seen a few times. The V and J genes are TRBV14 and TRBJ2-1; 13 nucleotides agree with TRBD2. Germline V gene lookup returns CDR1 SGHDN and CDR2 FVKESK. CDR3 size: 16 residues. With 6 bases clipped from V and 8 bases from J, the junction kept 10 bases outside the gene matches. CDR3 bases: TGTGCCAGCAGACCAACTAGCGGGGGGGCCACGTATGAGCAGTTCTTC. Protein product: CASRPTSGGATYEQFF.

The J gene is TRBJ1-1, the V gene TRBV6-5; D not resolved. CDR3 length equals 13 residues. V lost 5 bases, J lost 5 bases, and 12 bases lay in between. Per germline, CDR1 MNHEY and CDR2 SVGAGI. The CDR3 DNA sequence: TGTGCCAGCAGTAGCCAAGGGTTAACTGAAGCTTTCTTT. This sequence encodes CASSSQGLTEAFF.

V usage is TRBV5-1 and J usage is TRBJ1-5; weak D call: TRBD1 (5 bases). The germline V gene has CDR1 SGHRS and CDR2 YFSETQ. With 0 bases removed from V and 9 bases from J, the gap between germline ends came to 19 bases. The CDR3 is 16 residues long. In DNA form, the CDR3 reads TGCGCCAGCAGCTTGGCCGGGCCTAGGGGTTCAGGGCCCCAGCATTTT. Translated, it gives CASSLAGPRGSGPQHF.

There are many counts of this clonotype. V and J are TRBV5-1 and TRBJ2-5; D is ambiguous. Germline V gives CDR1 SGHRS, CDR2 YFSETQ. The CDR3 extends over 14 amino acids. V gave up 1 base and J gave up 5 bases, with 12 bases separating them. The DNA for the CDR3 is TGCGCCAGCAGCTTGAACCTCTTCAGGGAGACCCAGTACTTC. Protein product: CASSLNLFRETQYF.

This sequence joins TRBV4-3 and TRBJ1-1; a possible D gene is TRBD1 (5 bases). The CDR3 contains 14 residues. Germline loops: CDR1 LGHNA, CDR2 YSLEER. Trimming stripped 0 bases from V and 4 bases from J, with 9 bases between. CDR3 sequence: CASSQERGSTEAFF. The CDR3 bases are TGCGCCAGCAGCCAAGAGAGGGGTTCCACTGAAGCTTTCTTT.

This clonotype appeared a few times. This chain joins TRBV5-6 and TRBJ2-1; D uncertain. Trimming removed 2 bases at V and 4 bases at J, with 10 bases between. The CDR3 runs to 14 residues. CDR1 and CDR2 from the germline V gene are SGHDT and YYEEEE. The CDR3 region has the DNA TGTGCCAGCAGCTTTGGGGTCCCATACAATGAGCAGTTCTTC. Protein sequence: CASSFGVPYNEQFF.

The sample holds many counts of this clonotype. This chain joins TRBV5-1 and TRBJ2-7; D perhaps matches TRBD1 (6 bases). The germline V gene encodes CDR1 SGHRS and CDR2 YFSETQ. The CDR3 extends over 18 amino acids. The ends were cut back, 7 bases at V and 5 bases at J, with 31 bases in the middle. The CDR3 DNA is TGCGCCAGCCTGCCCAGGACAGCCCCAGTTAAGCAACGTGACGAGCAGTACGTC. It translates to CASLPRTAPVKQRDEQYV.

The rearrangement links TRBV5-1 to TRBJ1-1; 9 bases map to TRBD1. CDR1 is SGHRS and CDR2 is YFSETQ in the germline V gene. The CDR3 length is 13 residues. The junction had 5 bases not matched to a gene; V was cut back by 7 bases and J by 4 bases. CDR3 sequence (DNA): TGCGCCAGCCAATTGACAGGGGGCACTGAAGCTTTCTTT. The encoded protein is CASQLTGGTEAFF.

This clonotype was detected only a few times. The CDR3 DNA sequence: TGCGCCAGCAGCCCCGGGACTAGCGGGGGCCTGGGGACCGGGGAGCTGTTTTTT. The encoded protein is CASSPGTSGGLGTGELFF. This chain joins TRBV4-3 and TRBJ2-2; TRBD2 matches at 14 bases. Germline V gene sequence: CDR1 LGHNA, CDR2 YSLEER. The CDR3 is made up of 18 amino acids. After removal of 4 bases from V and 5 bases from J, the junction contained 9 bases not matched to a gene.

This clonotype has ten or more counts. This chain joins TRBV30 and TRBJ1-5; D gene uncertain. Trimming left V 7 bases short and J 0 bases short, with 7 bases between. Germline V CDR1 and CDR2: GTSNPN, SVGIG (reference sequence). This CDR3 is built from 12 residues. The CDR3 protein is CASSNSNQPQHF. The CDR3, as DNA: TGTGCCTCCTCTAATAGCAATCAGCCCCAGCATTTT.

The table lists this clonotype with many counts. The chain links TRBV7-6 to TRBJ2-2; 9 bases agree with TRBD1. V lost 5 bases and J lost 2; bases outside the gene matches: 6. The germline gives CDR1 SGHVS, CDR2 FNYEAQ. CDR3 size: 16 residues. For the CDR3, the DNA is TGTGCCAGCAGCAACCGGGACAGGGTTAACACCGGGGAGCTGTTTTTT. It codes for CASSNRDRVNTGELFF.

The genes are TRBV9 and TRBJ2-7; D remains unclear. Germline loops: CDR1 SGDLS, CDR2 YYNGEE. The CDR3 loop spans 13 amino acids. Trimming stripped 10 bases from V and 6 bases from J, with 20 bases between. The CDR3 loop is CASGAVSSTEQYF. CDR3 nucleotides: TGTGCCTCAGGAGCAGTATCCAGTACCGAGCAGTACTTC.

This clonotype was seen repeatedly, ten times or more. The chain employs TRBV7-9 and TRBJ2-7; 7 nucleotides align to TRBD1. Germline lookup yields CDR1 SEHNR and CDR2 FQNEAQ (reference sequence). Trimming took 6 bases from V and 4 from J; bases not matched to a gene: 3. This CDR3 spans 12 amino acids. CDR3 sequence reads: CASSEQGYEQYV. CDR3 DNA sequence: TGTGCCAGCAGTGAACAGGGGTACGAGCAGTACGTC.

This clonotype was observed a handful of times. This sequence joins TRBV5-1 and TRBJ2-2; D uncertain. CDR3 length: 14 residues. V dropped 3 bases and J dropped 4 bases, with 10 bases sitting between them. Germline CDR1 SGHRS, CDR2 YFSETQ. The CDR3 is CASSSNPSTGELFF. The CDR3 coding sequence is TGCGCCAGCAGCTCAAATCCTAGCACCGGGGAGCTGTTTTTT.

CDR3 amino acids: CASSYSGRSTDTQYF. DNA of the CDR3: TGTGCCAGCAGCTATAGCGGGAGGAGCACAGATACGCAGTATTTT. The J gene is TRBJ2-3, the V gene TRBV7-3, with 10 bases aligning to TRBD2. With 4 bases clipped from V and 0 bases from J, the junction kept 1 base outside the gene matches. The CDR3 has 15 residues. From germline, CDR1 is SGHTA and CDR2 FQGTGA. The full variable domain, its missing parts supplied by reference TRBV7-3 and TRBJ2-3, is GAGVSQTPSNKVTEKGKYVELRCDPISGHTALYWYRQSLGQGPEFLIYFQGTGAADDSGLPNDRFFAVRPEGSVSTLKIQRTERGDSAVYLCASSYSGRSTDTQYFGPGTRLTVL.

This clonotype was detected only a few times. The CDR3 reads CASQGARGYEQYF. CDR3 nucleotides: TGCGCCAGCCAGGGGGCAAGGGGCTACGAGCAGTACTTC. The chain employs TRBV5-1 and TRBJ2-7; 8 bases map to TRBD1. The CDR3 has 13 amino acids. With V trimmed by 7 bases and J by 3 bases, 6 bases remained unmatched. Looked up from germline, CDR1 is SGHRS and CDR2 is YFSETQ.

This sequence joins TRBV3-1 and TRBJ2-3; D is undetermined. This CDR3 is 14 amino acids long. From germline, CDR1 is LGHDT and CDR2 YNNKEL (reference sequence). V was cut by 4 bases and J by 2 bases, with 10 bases left in between. The CDR3 region has the DNA TGTGCCAGCAGCCTTAGCCGGGCCACAGATACGCAGTATTTT. This translates into CASSLSRATDTQYF.

The CDR3 DNA follows: TGCGCCAGCAGCTTGTTAACTAGCGGGCAAGAGACCCAGTACTTC. This encodes CASSLLTSGQETQYF. This sequence joins TRBV5-1 and TRBJ2-5; TRBD2 aligns across 9 bases. The germline CDR1 and CDR2 sequences are SGHRS and YFSETQ. Germline trimming cut 1 base from V and 2 bases from J; bases unmatched to any gene: 3. CDR3 length: 15 residues.

This clonotype was observed many times. J is TRBJ2-7 and V is TRBV10-3, with 9 nucleotides matching TRBD1. Unmatched junction bases numbered 6, after V lost 0 bases and J lost 3 bases. This CDR3 has 16 residues. Germline CDR1 reads ENHRY; CDR2 reads SYGVKD. The CDR3 DNA reads TGTGCCATCAGTGAGTCGGACAGGGGAAGTGGCTACGAGCAGTACTTC. It translates to CAISESDRGSGYEQYF.

The gene calls are TRBV11-2 and TRBJ2-5; no clear D. Trimming left V 0 bases short and J 4 bases short, with 9 bases between. Germline loops: CDR1 SGHAT, CDR2 FQNNGV. The CDR3 consists of 14 residues. CDR3 sequence: CASSLESESETQYF. CDR3 bases: TGTGCCAGCAGCTTAGAGAGCGAATCAGAGACCCAGTACTTC. The entire variable domain, with the rest obtained from reference TRBV11-2 and TRBJ2-5, is as follows: EAGVAQSPRYKIIEKRQSVAFWCNPISGHATLYWYQQILGQGPKLLIQFQNNGVVDDSQLPKDRFSAERLKGVDSTLKIQPAKLEDSAVYLCASSLESESETQYFGPGTRLLVL.